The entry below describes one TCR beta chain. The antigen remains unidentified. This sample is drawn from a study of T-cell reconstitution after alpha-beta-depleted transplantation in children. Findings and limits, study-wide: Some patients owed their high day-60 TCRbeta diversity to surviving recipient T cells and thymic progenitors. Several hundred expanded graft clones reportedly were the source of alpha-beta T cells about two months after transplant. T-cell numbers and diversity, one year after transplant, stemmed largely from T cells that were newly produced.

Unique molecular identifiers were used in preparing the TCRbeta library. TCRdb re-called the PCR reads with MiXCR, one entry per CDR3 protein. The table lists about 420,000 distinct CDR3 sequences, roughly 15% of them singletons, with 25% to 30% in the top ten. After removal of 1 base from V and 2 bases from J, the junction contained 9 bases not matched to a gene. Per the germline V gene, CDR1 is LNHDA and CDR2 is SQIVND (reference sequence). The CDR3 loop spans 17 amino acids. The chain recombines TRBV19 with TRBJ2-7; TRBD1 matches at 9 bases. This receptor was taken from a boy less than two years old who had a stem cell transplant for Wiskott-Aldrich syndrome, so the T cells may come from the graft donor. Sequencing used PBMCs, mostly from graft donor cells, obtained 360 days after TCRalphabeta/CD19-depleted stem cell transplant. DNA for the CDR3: TGTGCCAGTAGTATAGTGGCGTCCGGGACAGGGACCTACGAGCAGTACTTC. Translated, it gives CASSIVASGTGTYEQYF. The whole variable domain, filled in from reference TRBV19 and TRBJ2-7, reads DGGITQSPKYLFRKEGQNVTLSCEQNLNHDAMYWYRQDPGQGLRLIYYSQIVNDFQKGDIAEGYSVSREKKESFPLTVTSAQKNPTAFYLCASSIVASGTGTYEQYFGPGTRLTVT.